The sequence of this T cell receptor (beta chain) was determined in a study of technical replicates of blood from a handful of donors. Sequenced by immunoSEQ multiplex PCR; TCRdb stores in-frame clones only, minus some. The sample lists about 97,000 clones, less than 95% occurring once. The V and J ends lost 4 bases and 0 bases respectively, with 6 bases between them. Germline-derived CDR1 and CDR2 are SGDLS and YYNGEE. The CDR3 totals 13 residues. Sequencing used T cells isolated from PBMCs. The chain uses TRBV9 and TRBJ2-3; D remains unclear. This sequence originates from a human donor in good health. As DNA, the CDR3 is TGTGCCAGCAGCCCCGGGAGCACAGATACGCAGTATTTT. It is translated as CASSPGSTDTQYF.